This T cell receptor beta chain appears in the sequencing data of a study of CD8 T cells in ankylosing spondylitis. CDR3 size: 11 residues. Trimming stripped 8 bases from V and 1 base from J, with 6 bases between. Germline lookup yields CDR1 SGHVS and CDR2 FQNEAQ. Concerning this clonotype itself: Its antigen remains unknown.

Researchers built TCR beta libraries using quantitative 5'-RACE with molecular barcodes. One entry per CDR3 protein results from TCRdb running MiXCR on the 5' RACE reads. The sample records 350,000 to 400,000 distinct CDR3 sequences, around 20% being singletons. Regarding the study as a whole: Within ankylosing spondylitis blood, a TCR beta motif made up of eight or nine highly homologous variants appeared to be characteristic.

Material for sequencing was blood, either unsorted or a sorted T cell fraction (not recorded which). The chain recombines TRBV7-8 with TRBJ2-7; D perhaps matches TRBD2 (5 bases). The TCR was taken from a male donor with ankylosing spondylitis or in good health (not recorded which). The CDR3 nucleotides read TGTGCCAGCGCGGGTTCCTACGAGCAGTACTTC. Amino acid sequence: CASAGSYEQYF.